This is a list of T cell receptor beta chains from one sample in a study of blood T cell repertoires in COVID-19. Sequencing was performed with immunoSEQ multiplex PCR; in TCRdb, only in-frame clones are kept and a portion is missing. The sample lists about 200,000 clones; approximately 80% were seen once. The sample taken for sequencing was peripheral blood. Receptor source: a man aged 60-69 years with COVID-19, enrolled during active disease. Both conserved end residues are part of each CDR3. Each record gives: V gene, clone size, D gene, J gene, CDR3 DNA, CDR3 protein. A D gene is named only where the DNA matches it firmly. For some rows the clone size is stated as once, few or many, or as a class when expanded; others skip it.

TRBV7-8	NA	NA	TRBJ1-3	TGTGCCAGTAGTCCGGGACTCCAGATAAACACCATATATTTT	CASSPGLQINTIYF
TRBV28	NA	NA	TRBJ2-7	TGTGCCAGCTACCCCACGGGAGTACTTTATCACTACGAGCAGTACTTC	CASYPTGVLYHYEQYF
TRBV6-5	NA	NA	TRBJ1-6	TGTGCCAGCAGTTACTCTGGGGGACTAGGGTCACCCCTCCACTTT	CASSYSGGLGSPLHF
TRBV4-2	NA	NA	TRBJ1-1	TGTGCCAGCAGCCAAGATCAGGACAGGAACACTGAAGCTTTCTTT	CASSQDQDRNTEAFF
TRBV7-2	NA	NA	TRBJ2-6	TGTGCCAGCACCGAGGGTGGTTCTGGGGCCAACGTCCTGACTTTC	CASTEGGSGANVLTF
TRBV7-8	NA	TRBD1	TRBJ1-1	TGTGCCAGCAGCTTCGGGACAGGGTTGGAAGCTTTCTTT	CASSFGTGLEAFF
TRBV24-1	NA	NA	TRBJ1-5	TGTGCCACCAGTGATTCAAAACAGGGTAGCAATCAGCCCCAGCATTTT	CATSDSKQGSNQPQHF
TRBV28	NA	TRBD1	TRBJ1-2	TGTGCCAGCAGCTTCAGGGGGCTAGGTGGCTACACCTTC	CASSFRGLGGYTF
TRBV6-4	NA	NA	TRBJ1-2	TGTGCCAGCAGTGAACAGGGTCGGGGCTACACCTTC	CASSEQGRGYTF
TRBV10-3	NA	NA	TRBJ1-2	TGTGCCATCAATCCAGGGGACGGAAACTATGGCTACACCTTC	CAINPGDGNYGYTF
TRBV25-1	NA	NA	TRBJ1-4	TGTGCCAGCAGTGATATCGGCAAGGGGGATGAAAAACTGTTTTTT	CASSDIGKGDEKLFF
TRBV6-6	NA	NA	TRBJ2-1	TGTGCCAGCAGCCCCTTGGGGGGAGACAATGAGCAGTTCTTC	CASSPLGGDNEQFF
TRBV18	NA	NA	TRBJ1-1	TGTGCCAGCTCACTAGGCAGGGCGGGGACTGAAGCTTTCTTT	CASSLGRAGTEAFF
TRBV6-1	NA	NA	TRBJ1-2	TGTGCCAGCAGTGAAGCTTCAGTCATTGATGGCTACACCTTC	CASSEASVIDGYTF
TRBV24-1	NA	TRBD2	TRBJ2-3	TGTGCCACCAGTGATTTCGGCGGGAGGCGGCATACGCAGTATTTT	CATSDFGGRRHTQYF
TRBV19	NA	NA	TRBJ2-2	TGTGCCAGTAGTATAGGACAGCTAAACACCGGGGAGCTGTTTTTT	CASSIGQLNTGELFF
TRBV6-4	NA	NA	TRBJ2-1	TGTGCCAGCAGTGACTTCGGGGGTGGTGAGCAGTTCTTC	CASSDFGGGEQFF
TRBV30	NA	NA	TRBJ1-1	TGTGCCTGGAGTAAGAAGGCCGCAGGCACTGAAGCTTTCTTT	CAWSKKAAGTEAFF
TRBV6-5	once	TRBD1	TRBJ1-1	TGTGCCAGCAGTTACCGATTCTCAGGGGGGAACACTGAAGCTTTCTTT	CASSYRFSGGNTEAFF
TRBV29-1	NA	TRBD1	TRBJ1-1	TGCAGCGGTCGGACAGGTAGGGGCACTGAAGCTTTCTTT	CSGRTGRGTEAFF
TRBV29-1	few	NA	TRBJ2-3	TGCAGCGGCCGGGACCCGGGGGGCACAGATACGCAGTATTTT	CSGRDPGGTDTQYF
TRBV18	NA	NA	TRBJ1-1	TGTGCCAGCTCACCATTGGGCCAGGGTATGAACACTGAAGCTTTCTTT	CASSPLGQGMNTEAFF
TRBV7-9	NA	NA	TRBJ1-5	TGTGCCAGCAGCTTCGGTGCCGACAATCAGCCCCAGCATTTT	CASSFGADNQPQHF
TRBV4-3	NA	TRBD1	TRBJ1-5	TGCGCCAGCAGCCACGGGACAGGGGGCAACCAGCCCCAGCATTTT	CASSHGTGGNQPQHF
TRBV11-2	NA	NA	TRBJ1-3	TGTGCCAGCAGCTTAGTAGACACCATATATTTT	CASSLVDTIYF
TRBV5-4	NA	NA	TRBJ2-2	TGTGCCAGCAGCTTGCAGGGCACCGGGGAGCTGTTTTTT	CASSLQGTGELFF
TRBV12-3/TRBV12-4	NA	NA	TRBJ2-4	TGTGCCAGCAGCTTACAGGTGAACATTCAGTACTTC	CASSLQVNIQYF
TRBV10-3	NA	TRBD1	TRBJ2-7	TGTGCCATCAGTGAGTCGGCTGACAGGGGAATATCCGAGCAGTACTTC	CAISESADRGISEQYF
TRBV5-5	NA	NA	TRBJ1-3	TGTGCCAGCAGCTTGGATCGACAGGTGGGAAACACCATATATTTT	CASSLDRQVGNTIYF
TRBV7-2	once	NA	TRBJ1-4	TGTGCCAGCAGCCTCGGGAGGAGGGGCGCGATGGGAAAACTGTTTTTT	CASSLGRRGAMGKLFF
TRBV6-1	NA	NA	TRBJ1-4	TGTGCCAGCAGTGATATTAACTACAACGAAAAACTGTTTTTT	CASSDINYNEKLFF
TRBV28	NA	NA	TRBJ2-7	TGTGCCAGCAGTTTACCAGGGCGGGAGCAGTACTTC	CASSLPGREQYF
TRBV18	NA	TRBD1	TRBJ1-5	TGTGCCAGCTCACCCCGGACAGGAACGAATAGCAATCAGCCCCAGCATTTT	CASSPRTGTNSNQPQHF
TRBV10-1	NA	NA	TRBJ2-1	TGCGCCAGCAGTCCAGCTCGTACTCTCCTGGGCGATGAGCAGTTCTTC	CASSPARTLLGDEQFF
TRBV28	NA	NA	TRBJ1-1	TGTGCCAGCACCCCAGCCGGGGGGCAGACGAACACTGAAGCTTTCTTT	CASTPAGGQTNTEAFF
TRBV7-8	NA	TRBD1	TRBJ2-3	TGTGCCAGCAGCCCGGTCCGGACAGGGGGCACAGATACGCAGTATTTT	CASSPVRTGGTDTQYF
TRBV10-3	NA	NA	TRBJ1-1	TGTGCCATCCAGGAGGCGACGAACACTGAAGCTTTCTTT	CAIQEATNTEAFF
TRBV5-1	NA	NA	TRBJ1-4	TGCGCCAGCCGCCCGGCGGGAGGGGCTAATGAAAAACTGTTTTTT	CASRPAGGANEKLFF
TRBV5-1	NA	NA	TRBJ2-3	TGCGCCAGCAGCTTCGGGGGCACAGATACGCAGTATTTT	CASSFGGTDTQYF
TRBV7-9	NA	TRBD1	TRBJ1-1	TGTGCCAGCAGCTTTTGGTACGGACAGGGAGACACTGAAGCTTTCTTT	CASSFWYGQGDTEAFF
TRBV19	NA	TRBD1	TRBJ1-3	TGTGCCAGTAGTACCACAGGGGGCGGAAACACCATATATTTT	CASSTTGGGNTIYF
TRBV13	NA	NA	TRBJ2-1	TGTGCCAGCAGGTACTTTGGTCCCTACAATGAGCAGTTCTTC	CASRYFGPYNEQFF
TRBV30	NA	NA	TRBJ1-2	TGTGCCTGGAGTGTGGCCCTGTTCCGCCACACCTTC	CAWSVALFRHTF
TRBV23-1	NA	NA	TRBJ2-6	TGCGCCAGCAGTCTCTCGTCGGACAGAAGTTCTGGGGCCAACGTCCTGACTTTC	CASSLSSDRSSGANVLTF
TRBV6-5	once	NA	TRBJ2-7	TGTGCCAGCAGTTACGCAGGGCTCTACGAGCAGTACTTC	CASSYAGLYEQYF
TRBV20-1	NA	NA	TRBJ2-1	TGCAGTGCTAGTGGAGGTAACCCCCCCTACAATGAGCAGTTCTTC	CSASGGNPPYNEQFF
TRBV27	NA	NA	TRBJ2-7	TGTGCCAGCAGTTTTAAAGGGGACTCCTACGAGCAGTACTTC	CASSFKGDSYEQYF
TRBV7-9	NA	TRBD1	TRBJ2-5	TGTGCCAGCAGCTTAAGTTCGGGACAGCAAGAGACCCAGTACTTC	CASSLSSGQQETQYF
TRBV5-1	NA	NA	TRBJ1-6	TGCGCCAGCAGCCACCTTCTTAGGGGGTCGAATTCACCCCTCCACTTT	CASSHLLRGSNSPLHF
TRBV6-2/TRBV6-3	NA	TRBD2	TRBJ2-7	TGTGCCAGCAGTTACTCGACTAGCGGGCGCTACGAGCAGTACTTC	CASSYSTSGRYEQYF
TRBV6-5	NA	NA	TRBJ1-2	TGTGCCAGCAGTTACTCGATAGCGGGGAGTCATGGCTACACCTTC	CASSYSIAGSHGYTF
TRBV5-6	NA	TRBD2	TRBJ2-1	TGTGCCAGCAGCTGGTATGGGCGGGAGGCAAATGAGCAGTTCTTC	CASSWYGREANEQFF
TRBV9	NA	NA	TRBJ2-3	TGTGCCAGCAGCCCCAGGGAGGCAGATACGCAGTATTTT	CASSPREADTQYF
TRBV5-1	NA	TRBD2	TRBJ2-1	TGCGCCAGCAGCTCATCCCCTGGACTAGCGGTCCCTAATGAGCAGTTCTTC	CASSSSPGLAVPNEQFF
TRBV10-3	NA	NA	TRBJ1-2	TGTGCCATCAGTGATGAGACAGTTGAGGCTTATGGCTACACCTTC	CAISDETVEAYGYTF
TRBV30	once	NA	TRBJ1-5	TGTGCCTGGAGTGACAGTGCCCATCAGCCCCAGCATTTT	CAWSDSAHQPQHF
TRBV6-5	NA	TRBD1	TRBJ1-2	TGTGCCAGCAGAGCACAGGGGGCAAATGGCTACACCTTC	CASRAQGANGYTF
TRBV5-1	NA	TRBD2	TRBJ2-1	TGCGCCAGCAGCTTGGGGGGAGGGGACAATGAGCAGTTCTTC	CASSLGGGDNEQFF